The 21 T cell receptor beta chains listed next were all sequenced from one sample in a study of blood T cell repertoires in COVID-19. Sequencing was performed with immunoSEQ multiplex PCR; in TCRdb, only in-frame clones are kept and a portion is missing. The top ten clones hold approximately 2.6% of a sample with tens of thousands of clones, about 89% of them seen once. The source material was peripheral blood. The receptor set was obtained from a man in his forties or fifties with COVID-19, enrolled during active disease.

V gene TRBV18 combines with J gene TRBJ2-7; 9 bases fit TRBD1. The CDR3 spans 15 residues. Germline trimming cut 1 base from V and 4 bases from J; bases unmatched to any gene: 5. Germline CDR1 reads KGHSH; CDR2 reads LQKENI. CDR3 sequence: CASSPRRTGAYEQYF. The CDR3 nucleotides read TGTGCCAGCTCACCACGTAGGACAGGGGCTTACGAGCAGTACTTC.

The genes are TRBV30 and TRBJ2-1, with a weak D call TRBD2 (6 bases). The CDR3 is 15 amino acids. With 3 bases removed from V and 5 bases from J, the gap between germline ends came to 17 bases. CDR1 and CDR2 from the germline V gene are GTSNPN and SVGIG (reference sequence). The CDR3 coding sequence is TGTGCCTGGAGGCCCAGACTAGTCTCAAACAATGAGCAGTTCTTC. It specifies CAWRPRLVSNNEQFF.

CDR3 nucleotide sequence: TGCAGTGCTAGTTCCATGCCGGGGGAGCAGTACTTC. Translated, it gives CSASSMPGEQYF. The chain uses TRBV20-1 and TRBJ2-7, with D possibly matching TRBD2 (5 bases). Germline V gene sequence: CDR1 DFQATT, CDR2 SNEGSKA (reference sequence). The V and J ends lost 3 bases and 7 bases respectively, with 13 bases between them. This CDR3 is 12 amino acids long.

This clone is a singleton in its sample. Here the CDR3 DNA reads TGTGCCAGCAGTGAAGGTACCCGCAGTCAGCCCCAGCATTTT. Translated: CASSEGTRSQPQHF. V gene TRBV2 combines with J gene TRBJ1-5; D uncertain. Deletions cut 1 base from V and 6 bases from J, with 10 bases between. This CDR3 has 14 residues. Germline CDR1 SNHLY, CDR2 FYNNEI.

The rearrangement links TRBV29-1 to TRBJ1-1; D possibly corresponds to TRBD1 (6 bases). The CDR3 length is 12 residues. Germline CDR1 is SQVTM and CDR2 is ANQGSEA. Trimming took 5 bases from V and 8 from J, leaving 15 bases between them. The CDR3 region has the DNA TGCAGCGTTTCATACAGGGAGGGAGAAGCTTTCTTT. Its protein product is CSVSYREGEAFF.

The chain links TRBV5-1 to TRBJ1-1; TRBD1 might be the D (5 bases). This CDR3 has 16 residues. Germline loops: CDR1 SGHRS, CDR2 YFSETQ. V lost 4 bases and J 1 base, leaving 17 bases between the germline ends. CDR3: CASSPGRGLGNTEAFF. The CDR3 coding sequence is TGCGCCAGCAGCCCCGGGAGGGGATTGGGGAACACTGAAGCTTTCTTT.

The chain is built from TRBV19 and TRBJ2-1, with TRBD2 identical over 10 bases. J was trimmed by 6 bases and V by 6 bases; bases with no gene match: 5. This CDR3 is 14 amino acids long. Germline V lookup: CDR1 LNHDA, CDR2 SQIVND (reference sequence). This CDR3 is CASRLAGRINEQFF. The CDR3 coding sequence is TGTGCCAGTAGACTAGCGGGGAGGATCAATGAGCAGTTCTTC.

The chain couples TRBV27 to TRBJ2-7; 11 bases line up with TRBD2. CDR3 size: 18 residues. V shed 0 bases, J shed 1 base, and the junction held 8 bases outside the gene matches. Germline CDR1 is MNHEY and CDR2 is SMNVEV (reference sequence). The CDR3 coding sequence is TGTGCCAGCAGTTTATCCCATACTAGCGGGGGAATTTCCTACGAGCAGTACTTC. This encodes CASSLSHTSGGISYEQYF.

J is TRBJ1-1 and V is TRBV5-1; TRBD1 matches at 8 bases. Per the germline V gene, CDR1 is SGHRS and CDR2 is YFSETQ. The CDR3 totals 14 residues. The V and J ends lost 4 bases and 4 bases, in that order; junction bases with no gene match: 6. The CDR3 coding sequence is TGCGCCAGCAGCCCGACAGGGGCCGTCACTGAAGCTTTCTTT. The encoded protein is CASSPTGAVTEAFF.

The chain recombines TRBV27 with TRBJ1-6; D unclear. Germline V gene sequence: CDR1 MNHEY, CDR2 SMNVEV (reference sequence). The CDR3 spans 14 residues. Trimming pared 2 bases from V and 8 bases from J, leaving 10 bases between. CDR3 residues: CASSLAGRDSPLHF. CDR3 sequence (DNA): TGTGCCAGCAGTTTAGCTGGGAGGGATTCACCCCTCCACTTT.

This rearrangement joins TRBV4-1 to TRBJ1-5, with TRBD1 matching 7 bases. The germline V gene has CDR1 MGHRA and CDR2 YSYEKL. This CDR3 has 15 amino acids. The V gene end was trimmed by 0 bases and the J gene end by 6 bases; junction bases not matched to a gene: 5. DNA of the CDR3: TGCGCCAGCAGCCAAGAAGACAGGGCCGGTCAGCCCCAGCATTTT. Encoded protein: CASSQEDRAGQPQHF.

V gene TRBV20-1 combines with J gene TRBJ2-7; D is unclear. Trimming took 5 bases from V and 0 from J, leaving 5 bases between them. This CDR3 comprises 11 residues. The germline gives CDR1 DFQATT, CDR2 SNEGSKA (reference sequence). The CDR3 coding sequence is TGCAGTGCTCTTAGCTCCTACGAGCAGTACTTC. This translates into CSALSSYEQYF.

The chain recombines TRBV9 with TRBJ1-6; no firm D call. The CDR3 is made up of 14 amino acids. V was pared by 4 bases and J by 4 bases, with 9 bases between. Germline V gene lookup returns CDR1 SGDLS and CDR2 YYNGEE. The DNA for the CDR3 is TGTGCCAGCAGCCGAGAGGCTTATAATTCACCCCTCCACTTT. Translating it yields CASSREAYNSPLHF.

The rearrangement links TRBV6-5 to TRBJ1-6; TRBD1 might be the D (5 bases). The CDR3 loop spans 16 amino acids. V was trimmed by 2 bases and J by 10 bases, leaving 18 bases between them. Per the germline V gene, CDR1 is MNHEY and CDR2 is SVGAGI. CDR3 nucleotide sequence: TGTGCCAGCAGTTACGGGCAGGGAAGGTTTAACTCACCCCTCCACTTT. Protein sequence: CASSYGQGRFNSPLHF.

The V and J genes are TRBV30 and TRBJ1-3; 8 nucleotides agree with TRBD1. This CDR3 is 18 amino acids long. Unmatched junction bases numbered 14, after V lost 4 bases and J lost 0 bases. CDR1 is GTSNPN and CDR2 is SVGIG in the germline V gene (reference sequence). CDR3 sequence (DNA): TGTGCCTGGAATAAAGGGGACAGGAGAATACTCTCTGGAAACACCATATATTTT. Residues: CAWNKGDRRILSGNTIYF. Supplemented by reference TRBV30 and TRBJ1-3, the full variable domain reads SQTIHQWPATLVQPVGSPLSLECTVEGTSNPNLYWYRQAAGRGLQLLFYSVGIGQISSEVPQNLSASRPQDRQFILSSKKLLLSDSGFYLCAWNKGDRRILSGNTIYFGEGSWLTVV.

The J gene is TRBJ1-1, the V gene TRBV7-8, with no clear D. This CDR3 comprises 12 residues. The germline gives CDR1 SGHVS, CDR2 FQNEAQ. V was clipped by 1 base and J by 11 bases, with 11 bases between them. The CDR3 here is CASSLVFREAFF. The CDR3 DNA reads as TGTGCCAGCAGCTTAGTCTTTAGGGAGGCTTTCTTT.

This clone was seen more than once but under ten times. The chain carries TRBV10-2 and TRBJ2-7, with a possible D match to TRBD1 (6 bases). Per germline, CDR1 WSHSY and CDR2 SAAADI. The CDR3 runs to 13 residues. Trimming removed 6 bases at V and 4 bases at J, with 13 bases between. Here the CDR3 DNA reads TGCGCCAGCAGCCGGGACATCCCTTACGAGCAGTACTTC. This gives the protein CASSRDIPYEQYF.

CDR3 nucleotides: TGTGCCAGCAGTTTTAAGGACAGGGAATACGAGCAGTACTTC. Protein: CASSFKDREYEQYF. The V gene is TRBV28, the J gene TRBJ2-7; TRBD1 agrees at 8 bases. V was pared by 3 bases and J by 4 bases, with 5 bases of the junction left unmatched. The CDR3 has 14 amino acids. Germline V gives CDR1 MDHEN, CDR2 SYDVKM.

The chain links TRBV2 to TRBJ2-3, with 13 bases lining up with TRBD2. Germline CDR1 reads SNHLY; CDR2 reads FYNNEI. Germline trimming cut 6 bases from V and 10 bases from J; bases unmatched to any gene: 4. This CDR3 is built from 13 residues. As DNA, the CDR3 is TGTGCCAGCAGCGGACTAGCGGGGGAGGCGCAGTATTTT. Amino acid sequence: CASSGLAGEAQYF.

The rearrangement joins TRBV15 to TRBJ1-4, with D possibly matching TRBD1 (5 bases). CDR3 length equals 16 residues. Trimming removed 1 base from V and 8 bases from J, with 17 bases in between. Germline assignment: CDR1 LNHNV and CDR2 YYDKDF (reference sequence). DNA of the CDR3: TGTGCCACCAGCAGAGGGAGGGGCGAAAGGATGGAAAAACTGTTTTTT. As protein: CATSRGRGERMEKLFF.

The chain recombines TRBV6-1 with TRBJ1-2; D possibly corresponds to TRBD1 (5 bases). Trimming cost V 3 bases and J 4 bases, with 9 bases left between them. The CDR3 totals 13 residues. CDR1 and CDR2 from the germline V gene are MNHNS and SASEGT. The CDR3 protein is CASSETESYGYTF. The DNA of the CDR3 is TGTGCCAGCAGTGAGACAGAATCCTATGGCTACACCTTC.